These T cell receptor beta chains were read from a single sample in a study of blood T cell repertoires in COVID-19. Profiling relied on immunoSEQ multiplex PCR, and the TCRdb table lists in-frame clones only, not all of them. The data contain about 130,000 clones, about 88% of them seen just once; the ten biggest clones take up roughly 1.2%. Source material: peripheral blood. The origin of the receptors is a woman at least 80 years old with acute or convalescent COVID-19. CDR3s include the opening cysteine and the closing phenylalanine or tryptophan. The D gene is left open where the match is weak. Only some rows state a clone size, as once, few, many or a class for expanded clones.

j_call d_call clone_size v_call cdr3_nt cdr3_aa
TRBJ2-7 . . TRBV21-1 TGTGCCAGCCCGAGCGAGAGCTCCTACGAGCAGTACTTC CASPSESSYEQYF
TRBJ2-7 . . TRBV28 TGTGCCAGCAGTCGCCGGACTACATCTACGAAGCAGTACTTC CASSRRTTSTKQYF
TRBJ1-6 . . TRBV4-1 TGCGCCAGCAGCCAAGATGCGGCGGGGAGGGCGGATTCACCCCTCCACTTT CASSQDAAGRADSPLHF
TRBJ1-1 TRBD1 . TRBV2 TGTGCCAGCGGTAGACAGGGGGCGAGGACTGAAGCTTTCTTT CASGRQGARTEAFF
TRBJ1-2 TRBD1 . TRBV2 TGTGCCAGCAGTTCTCAGGGGGCTAACTATGGCTACACCTTC CASSSQGANYGYTF
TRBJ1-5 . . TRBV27 TGTGCCAGCTCCCTAGAGCGCAATCAGCCCCAGCATTTT CASSLERNQPQHF
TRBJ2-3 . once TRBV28 TGTGCCAGCCTCCCCCCGAGACTCGCAACAGATACGCAGTATTTT CASLPPRLATDTQYF
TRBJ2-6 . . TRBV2 TGTGCCAGCACCCTACTCGGACAGTCGAACTCTGGGGCCAACGTCCTGACTTTC CASTLLGQSNSGANVLTF
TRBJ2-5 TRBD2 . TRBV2 TGTGCCAGCAGGGCTAGCGGGGCCCAAGAGACCCAGTACTTC CASRASGAQETQYF
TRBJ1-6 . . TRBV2 TGTGCCAGCATAAGTGAGGAGGCAGGCGCCGCACCCCTCCACTTT CASISEEAGAAPLHF
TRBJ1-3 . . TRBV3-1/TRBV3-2 TGTGCCAGCAGCCATTACCGGGGCTCTGGAAACACCATATATTTT CASSHYRGSGNTIYF
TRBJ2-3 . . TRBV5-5 TGTGCCAGCAGCTTGCAGGGAACAGATACGCAGTATTTT CASSLQGTDTQYF
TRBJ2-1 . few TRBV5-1 TGCGCCAGCAGCTTGGGGTTCGCGGGGGCAGGGAATGAGCAGTTCTTC CASSLGFAGAGNEQFF
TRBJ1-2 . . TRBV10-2 TGCGCCAGCAGCGAGTCGATTAGGCGGAACTATGGCTACACCTTC CASSESIRRNYGYTF
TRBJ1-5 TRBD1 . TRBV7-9 TGTGCCAGCAGCCCGGGACAGCCTTATCAGCCCCAGCATTTT CASSPGQPYQPQHF
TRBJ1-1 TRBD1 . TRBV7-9 TGTGCCAGCAGCCTCCGGGACAGGGGGATGAACACTGAAGCTTTCTTT CASSLRDRGMNTEAFF
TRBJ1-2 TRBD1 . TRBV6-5 TGTGCCAGCAGTTGGGACAGGGACTATGGCTACACCTTC CASSWDRDYGYTF
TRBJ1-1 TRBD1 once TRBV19 TGTGCCAGTAAAGGGCACATAGGGGGCCCTGAAGCTTTCTTT CASKGHIGGPEAFF
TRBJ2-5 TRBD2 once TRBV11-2 TGTGCCAGCAGCTCCTGGACTAGCGGGGGGCAAGAGACCCAGTACTTC CASSSWTSGGQETQYF
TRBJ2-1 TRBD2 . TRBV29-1 TGCAGCGTTGAAAAAAGCGGGAGCAGCCACAATGAGCAGTTCTTC CSVEKSGSSHNEQFF
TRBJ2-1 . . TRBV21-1 TGTGCCAGCAGCAAAGCGCTACTAGCGGGGTACAATGAGCAGTTCTTC CASSKALLAGYNEQFF
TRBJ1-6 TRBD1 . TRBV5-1 TGCGCCAGCAGCACCTTACCAAGCAGGGGGAATTCACCCCTCCACTTT CASSTLPSRGNSPLHF
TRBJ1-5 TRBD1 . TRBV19 TGTGCCAGTAGAATCTTCGGGACAGCGAATCAGCCCCAGCATTTT CASRIFGTANQPQHF
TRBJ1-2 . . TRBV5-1 TGCGCCAGCAGCTTGCGGCAGGCTGATTATGGCTACACCTTC CASSLRQADYGYTF
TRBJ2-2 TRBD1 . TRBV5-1 TGCGCCAGCAGCTTAGGGACAGGGGGTTCACCGGAGGAGCTGTTTTTT CASSLGTGGSPEELFF
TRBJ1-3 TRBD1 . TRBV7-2 TGTGCCAGCAGCGCGTACCCCGGGACAGCTGGAAACACCATATATTTT CASSAYPGTAGNTIYF
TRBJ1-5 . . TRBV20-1 TGCAGTGCTAGTGAAGGGGTATTTAGGCAGCCCCAGCATTTT CSASEGVFRQPQHF
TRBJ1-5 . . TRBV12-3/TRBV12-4 TGTGCCAGCACCCTGACAGAGAATCAGCCCCAGCATTTT CASTLTENQPQHF
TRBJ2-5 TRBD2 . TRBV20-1 TGCAGTGCTAGTCCCCGGAGGACTAGCCGGGAGACCCAGTACTTC CSASPRRTSRETQYF
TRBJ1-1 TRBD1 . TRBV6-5 TGTGCCAGCAGTCGCGGACAGGTCTCGAACACTGAAGCTTTCTTT CASSRGQVSNTEAFF
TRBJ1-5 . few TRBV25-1 TGTGCCAGCAGTGACAAACAGTACAATCAGCCCCAGCATTTT CASSDKQYNQPQHF
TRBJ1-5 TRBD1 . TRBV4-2 TGTGCCAGCAGCCAAGATCGCCCCGGGACAGGGAGCAATCAGCCCCAGCATTTT CASSQDRPGTGSNQPQHF
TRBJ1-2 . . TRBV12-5 TGTGCTAGTGGTTTGGGAGGCTATGGCTACACCTTC CASGLGGYGYTF
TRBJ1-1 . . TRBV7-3 TGTGCCAGCAGCCTACAGGGGAACACTGAAGCTTTCTTT CASSLQGNTEAFF
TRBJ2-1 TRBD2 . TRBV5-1 TGCGCCAGCAGCTCCCATAGCGGGAGGCGCTCCTACAATGAGCAGTTCTTC CASSSHSGRRSYNEQFF
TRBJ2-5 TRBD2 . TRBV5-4 TGTGCCAGCAGCTCCTCTGGGGGGGGAAGAGAGACCCAGTACTTC CASSSSGGGRETQYF
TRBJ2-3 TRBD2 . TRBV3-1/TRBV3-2 TGTGCCAGCAGCCAAGATCTCGGGCGGGGGGGCTCAGATACGCAGTATTTT CASSQDLGRGGSDTQYF
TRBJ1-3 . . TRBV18 TGTGCCAGCTCACCTACCGGGACTGCTGGAAACACCATATATTTT CASSPTGTAGNTIYF
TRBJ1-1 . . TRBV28 TGTGCCAGCAGTTCCCCGGGGGGGACTGAAGCTTTCTTT CASSSPGGTEAFF
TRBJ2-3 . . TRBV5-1 TGCGCCAGCAGCCCGGGGACACTTAGCACAGATACGCAGTATTTT CASSPGTLSTDTQYF
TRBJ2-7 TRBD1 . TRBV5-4 TGTGCCAGCAGCCTATCCGGCCGGGACAGGGGGCGTGAGCAGTACTTC CASSLSGRDRGREQYF